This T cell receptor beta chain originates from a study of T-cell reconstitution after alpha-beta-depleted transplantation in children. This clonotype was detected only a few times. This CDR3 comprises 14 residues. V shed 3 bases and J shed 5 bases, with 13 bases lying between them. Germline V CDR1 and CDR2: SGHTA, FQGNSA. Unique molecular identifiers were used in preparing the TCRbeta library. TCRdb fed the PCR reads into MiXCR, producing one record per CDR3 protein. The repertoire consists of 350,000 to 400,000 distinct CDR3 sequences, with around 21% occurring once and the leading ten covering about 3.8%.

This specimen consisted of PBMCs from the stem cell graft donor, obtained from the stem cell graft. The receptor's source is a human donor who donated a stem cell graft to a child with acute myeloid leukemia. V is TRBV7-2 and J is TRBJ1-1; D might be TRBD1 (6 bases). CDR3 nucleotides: TGTGCCAGCAGCTTCAGGGGAGGGAGAACTGAAGCTTTCTTT. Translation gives CASSFRGGRTEAFF. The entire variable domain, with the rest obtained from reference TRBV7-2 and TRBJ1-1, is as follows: GAGVSQSPSNKVTEKGKDVELRCDPISGHTALYWYRQSLGQGLEFLIYFQGNSAPDKSGLPSDRFSAERTGGSVSTLTIQRTQQEDSAVYLCASSFRGGRTEAFFGQGTRLTVV.